These T cell receptor beta chains were read from a single sample in a study of blood T cell repertoires in COVID-19. Sequencing used immunoSEQ multiplex PCR; TCRdb keeps in-frame clones, though not all of them. The sample shows 300,000 to 450,000 clones, around 87% of them seen only once. Sample: PBMCs or T cells enriched from blood (not recorded which). The receptor set was obtained from a man aged 40-49 years in a cohort exposed to, infected with or recovered from COVID-19 (not recorded which). Both conserved end residues are part of each CDR3. Fields, in order: D gene, V gene, J gene, clone size, CDR3 protein, CDR3 DNA. D genes are given only for firm matches. Clone size is shown for a subset of rows, as once, few, many or a class of expanded clone.

D gene: TRBD1; V gene: TRBV6-5; J gene: TRBJ1-2; clone size: .; CDR3 protein: CASRRQGANYGYTF; CDR3 DNA: TGTGCCAGCAGGAGACAGGGGGCGAACTATGGCTACACCTTC
D gene: TRBD1; V gene: TRBV5-6; J gene: TRBJ2-3; clone size: .; CDR3 protein: CASSFRDRTITGTDTQYF; CDR3 DNA: TGTGCCAGCAGCTTTCGGGACAGGACGATAACGGGCACAGATACGCAGTATTTT
D gene: TRBD2; V gene: TRBV5-6; J gene: TRBJ2-7; clone size: .; CDR3 protein: CASSFRAGGNEQYF; CDR3 DNA: TGTGCCAGCAGCTTTCGAGCGGGAGGCAACGAGCAGTACTTC
D gene: TRBD1; V gene: TRBV29-1; J gene: TRBJ2-7; clone size: .; CDR3 protein: CSVVTDRGLTYEQYF; CDR3 DNA: TGCAGCGTTGTAACCGACAGGGGGCTAACCTACGAGCAGTACTTC
D gene: TRBD1; V gene: TRBV5-1; J gene: TRBJ1-3; clone size: .; CDR3 protein: CASRSSGGSGNTIYF; CDR3 DNA: TGCGCCAGCAGGTCGTCAGGGGGCAGTGGAAACACCATATATTTT
D gene: .; V gene: TRBV27; J gene: TRBJ2-1; clone size: .; CDR3 protein: CASSSERDWTNEQFF; CDR3 DNA: TGTGCCAGCAGTTCGGAAAGGGACTGGACGAATGAGCAGTTCTTC
D gene: TRBD2; V gene: TRBV10-3; J gene: TRBJ2-3; clone size: .; CDR3 protein: CAISEASGPADTQYF; CDR3 DNA: TGTGCCATCAGTGAGGCTAGCGGCCCCGCAGATACGCAGTATTTT
D gene: TRBD1; V gene: TRBV30; J gene: TRBJ2-2; clone size: .; CDR3 protein: CAWSGGNTGELFF; CDR3 DNA: TGTGCCTGGTCAGGGGGGAACACCGGGGAGCTGTTTTTT
D gene: .; V gene: TRBV2; J gene: TRBJ1-1; clone size: .; CDR3 protein: CASRAPRVGAFF; CDR3 DNA: TGTGCCAGCAGGGCGCCCAGGGTAGGGGCTTTCTTT
D gene: .; V gene: TRBV18; J gene: TRBJ1-4; clone size: once; CDR3 protein: CASSPPTALTNEKLFF; CDR3 DNA: TGTGCCAGCTCACCACCGACAGCTTTAACTAATGAAAAACTGTTTTTT
D gene: TRBD1; V gene: TRBV7-9; J gene: TRBJ2-7; clone size: .; CDR3 protein: CASSDHGTGGTTYEQYF; CDR3 DNA: TGTGCCAGCAGCGACCACGGGACAGGGGGCACCACCTACGAGCAGTACTTC
D gene: .; V gene: TRBV27; J gene: TRBJ1-1; clone size: .; CDR3 protein: CASSRSGPTEAFF; CDR3 DNA: TGTGCCAGCAGCAGATCAGGGCCCACTGAAGCTTTCTTT
D gene: TRBD2; V gene: TRBV11-2; J gene: TRBJ2-3; clone size: .; CDR3 protein: CASSGLAGGSSTDTQYF; CDR3 DNA: TGTGCCAGCAGCGGACTAGCGGGGGGATCTAGCACAGATACGCAGTATTTT